Below, one T cell receptor beta chain is given with its context. What this receptor recognizes is not known. No clone much larger than this one lies a single base away; base qualities are absent. In the ViraFEST assay, PBMC were stimulated with viral peptide pools, and antigen-specific CD4+ T cell clonotypes were then identified by expansion using TCR sequencing. After less than eleven days of culture, CD4+ T cells were isolated with the EasySep CD4+ T cell isolation kit. Healthy vaccine recipients had no prior SARS-CoV-2 infection, confirmed by negative nucleocapsid antibodies before and after vaccination. Some 2 million PBMC per well were cultured with approximately 10 ug/ml peptides in IMDM containing around 5% human AB serum, about 9 IU/ml IL-2 and gentamicin. Half of the culture medium was replaced with fresh IL-2-containing medium on days 3 and 7. Unless otherwise noted, each peptide stimulation condition was cultured in triplicate wells. Using Ficoll-Paque Plus gradient centrifugation, PBMC were separated from whole blood and then either used fresh or cryopreserved at -140C. Overlapping peptide pools spanned the spike proteins of SARS-CoV-2 and the common cold coronaviruses HCoV-NL63, HCoV-OC43 and HCoV-229E. Genomic DNA was extracted from cultured CD4+ T cells with the QIAamp micro DNA kit.

Libraries were prepared through the immunoSEQ multiplex PCR assay. DNA from the cultured, isolated CD4+ T cells was subjected to TCR beta CDR3 sequencing. The authors processed their data as follows. Non-productive TCR sequences were discarded, and reads were trimmed to the CDR3 region, with only CDR3s of 7 or more amino acids retained. Antigen-specific clonotypes were identified using the MANAFEST web app by comparison of expansion in peptide wells against reference cultures. Positive clones required FDR<0.05 expansion versus reference and all other wells, odds ratio above 5, and frequency above 0.1% in two replicate wells. Clonotypes significantly expanded in SARS-CoV-2 spike wells and in at least one common cold coronavirus spike condition were defined as cross-reactive. Using the stringdist R package, CDR3 similarity was measured by Levenshtein distance, and unrooted trees were constructed with ape in R 3.6.1. The immuneACCESS repertoire file appears here via TCRdb, limited to in-frame rearrangements. These files lack a portion of the clones; in checked studies, under half of the deficit traces to unresolved V genes, and the cause of the others is not known. V and J calls and clone size follow that table, whereas D and trimming were derived from the DNA. The sample table lists 60,000 to 70,000 clones, roughly 76% of them with a count of one. The top ten clones comprise less than 3% of the sample.

This sample stems from a study of vaccination effects on CD4 cells after COVID-19 (dated by TCRdb to between 2021 and 2022). A note on the overall study: Each participant got two doses of an mRNA SARS-CoV-2 vaccine, either BNT162b2 or mRNA-1273. A total of over nine COVID-19 convalescent patients and a handful of SARS-CoV-2-naive healthy vaccine recipients were included in the full study. SARS-CoV-2 spike-specific CD4+ TCR repertoires from before and after mRNA vaccination were compared in COVID-19 convalescent patients and in infection-naive vaccine recipients. Cultures from other donors in the study were sequenced using the Oncomine TCR Beta short-read assay on an Illumina iSeq 100.

The CDR3 sequence holds 14 residues, the cysteine and phenylalanine included. Only the CDR3 DNA stays, 42 bases, in frame from base 1. CDR1 and CDR2 are drawn from the germline V gene: MNHEY, SVGAGI. A distance of 13 bases separates the germline ends of V and J, which lose 6 bases and 2 bases respectively. Study-wide conclusions, independent of this receptor: Both infection-induced and vaccine-induced clones contracted markedly at late post-vaccination timepoints, which is consistent with waning T cell responses. Among healthy vaccine recipients, nearly all vaccine-induced clones were SARS-CoV-2 mono-reactive, and just 1 of 255 was cross-reactive with common cold coronaviruses. Limitations of the study were the small number of convalescent patients and the absence of early post-infection timepoints.

This material consisted of CD4+ T cells from PBMCs cultured with HCoV-229E spike peptides, taken before COVID-19 vaccination. The label giving this sample's cell subset or site can be read as: HCoV-229E spike overlapping peptide pool stimulation. The chain is assembled from TRBV6-5 and TRBJ1-2, and possibly TRBD1, on 6 matching bases. The TCR originated in a human donor who received a COVID-19 vaccine. At the DNA level, the sequence is TGTGCCAGCAGGGAGGGGGGGGCAAACTATGGCTACACCTTC. The translation is CASREGGANYGYTF.